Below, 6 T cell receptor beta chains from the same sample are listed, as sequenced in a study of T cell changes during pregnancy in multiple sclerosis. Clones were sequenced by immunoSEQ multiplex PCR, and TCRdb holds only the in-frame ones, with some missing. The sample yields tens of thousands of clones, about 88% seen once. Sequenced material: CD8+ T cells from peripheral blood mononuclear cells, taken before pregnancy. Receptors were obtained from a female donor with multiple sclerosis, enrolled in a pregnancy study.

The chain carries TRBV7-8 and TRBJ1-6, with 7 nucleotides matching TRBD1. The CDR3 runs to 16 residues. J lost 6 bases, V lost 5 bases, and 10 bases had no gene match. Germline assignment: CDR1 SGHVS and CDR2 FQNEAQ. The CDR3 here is CASSTEGTEPNSPLHF. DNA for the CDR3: TGTGCCAGCAGCACGGAGGGGACAGAACCTAATTCACCCCTCCACTTT.

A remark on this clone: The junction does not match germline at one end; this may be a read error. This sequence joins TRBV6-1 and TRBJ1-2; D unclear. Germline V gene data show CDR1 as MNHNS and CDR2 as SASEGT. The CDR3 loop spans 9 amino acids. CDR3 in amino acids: CAIGGPTPF. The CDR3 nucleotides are TGTGCCATCGGCGGGCCTACCCCCTTC.

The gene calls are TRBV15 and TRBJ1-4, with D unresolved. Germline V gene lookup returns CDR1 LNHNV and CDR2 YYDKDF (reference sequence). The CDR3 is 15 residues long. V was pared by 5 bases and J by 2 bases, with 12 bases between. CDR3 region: CATSVARATNEKLFF. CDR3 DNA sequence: TGTGCCACCAGCGTGGCGAGGGCGACTAATGAAAAACTGTTTTTT.

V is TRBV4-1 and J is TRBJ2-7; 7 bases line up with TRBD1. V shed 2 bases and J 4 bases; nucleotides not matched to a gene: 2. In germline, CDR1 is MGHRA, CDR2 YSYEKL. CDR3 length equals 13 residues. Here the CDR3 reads CASSQKQGYEQYF. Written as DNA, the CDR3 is TGCGCCAGCAGCCAAAAACAGGGGTACGAGCAGTACTTC.

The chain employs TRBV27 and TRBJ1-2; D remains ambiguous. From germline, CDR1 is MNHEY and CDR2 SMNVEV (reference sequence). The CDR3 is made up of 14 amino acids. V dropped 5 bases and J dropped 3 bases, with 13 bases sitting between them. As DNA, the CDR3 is TGTGCCAGCAGTCTAACCGGGAATTACTATGGCTACACCTTC. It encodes CASSLTGNYYGYTF.

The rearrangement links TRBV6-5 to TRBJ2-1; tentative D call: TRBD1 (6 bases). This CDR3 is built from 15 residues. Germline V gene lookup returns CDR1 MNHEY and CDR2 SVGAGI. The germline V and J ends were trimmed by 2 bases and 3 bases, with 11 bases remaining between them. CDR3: CASSYGTGLYNEQFF. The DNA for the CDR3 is TGTGCCAGCAGTTACGGTACAGGGCTCTACAATGAGCAGTTCTTC.